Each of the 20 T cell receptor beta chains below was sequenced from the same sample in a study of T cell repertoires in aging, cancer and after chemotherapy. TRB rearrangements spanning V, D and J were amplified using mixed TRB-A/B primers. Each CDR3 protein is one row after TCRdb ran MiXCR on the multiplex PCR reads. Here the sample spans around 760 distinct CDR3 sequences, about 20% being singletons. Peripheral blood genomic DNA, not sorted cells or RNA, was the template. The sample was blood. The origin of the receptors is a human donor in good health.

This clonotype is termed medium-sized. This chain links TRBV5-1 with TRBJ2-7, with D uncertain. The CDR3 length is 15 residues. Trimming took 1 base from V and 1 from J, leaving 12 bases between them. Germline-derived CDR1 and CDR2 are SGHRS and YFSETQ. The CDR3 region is CASSLSVSGSYEQYF. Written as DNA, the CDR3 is TGCGCCAGCAGCTTGTCGGTTAGTGGGTCCTACGAGCAGTACTTC.

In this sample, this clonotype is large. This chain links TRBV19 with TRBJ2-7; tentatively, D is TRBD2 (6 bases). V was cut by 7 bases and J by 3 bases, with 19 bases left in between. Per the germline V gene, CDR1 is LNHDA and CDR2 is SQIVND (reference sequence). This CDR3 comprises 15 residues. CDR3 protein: CASKKTWRGYYEQYF. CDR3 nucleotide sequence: TGTGCCAGTAAGAAAACTTGGCGGGGTTACTACGAGCAGTACTTC.

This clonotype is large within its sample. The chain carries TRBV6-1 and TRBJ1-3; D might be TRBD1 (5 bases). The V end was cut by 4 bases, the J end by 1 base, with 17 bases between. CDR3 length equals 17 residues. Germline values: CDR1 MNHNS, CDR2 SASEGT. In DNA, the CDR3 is TGTGCCAGCAGTGGAGGAGAGGTAGGGGTATCTGGAAACACCATATATTTT. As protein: CASSGGEVGVSGNTIYF.

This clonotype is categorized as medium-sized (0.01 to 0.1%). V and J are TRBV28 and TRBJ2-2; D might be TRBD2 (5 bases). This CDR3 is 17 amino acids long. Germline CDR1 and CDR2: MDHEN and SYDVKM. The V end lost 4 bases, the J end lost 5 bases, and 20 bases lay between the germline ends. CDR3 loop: CASSSPLGSDGTGELFF. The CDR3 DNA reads TGTGCCAGCAGTTCCCCATTAGGTAGCGACGGTACCGGGGAGCTGTTTTTT.

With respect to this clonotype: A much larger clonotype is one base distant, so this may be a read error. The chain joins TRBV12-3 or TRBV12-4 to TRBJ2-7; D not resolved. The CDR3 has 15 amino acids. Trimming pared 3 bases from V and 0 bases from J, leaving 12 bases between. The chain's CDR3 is CASSFRAASSYEQYF. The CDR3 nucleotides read TGTGCCAGCAGTTTTAGGGCGGCTAGCTCCTACGAGCAGTACTTC.

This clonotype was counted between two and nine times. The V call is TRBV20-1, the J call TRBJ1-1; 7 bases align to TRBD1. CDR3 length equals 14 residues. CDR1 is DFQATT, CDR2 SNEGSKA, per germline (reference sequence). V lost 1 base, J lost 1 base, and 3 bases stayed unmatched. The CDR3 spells CSARGTGTNTEAFF. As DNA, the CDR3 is TGCAGTGCTAGAGGGACAGGAACGAACACTGAAGCTTTCTTT.

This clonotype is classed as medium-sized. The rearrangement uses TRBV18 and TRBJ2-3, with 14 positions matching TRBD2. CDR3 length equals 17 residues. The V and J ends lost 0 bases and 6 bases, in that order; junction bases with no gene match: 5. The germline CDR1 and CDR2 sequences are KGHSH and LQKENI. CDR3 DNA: TGTGCCAGCTCACCACCGGGGACTAGCGGGAGTAGCGATACGCAGTATTTT. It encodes CASSPPGTSGSSDTQYF.

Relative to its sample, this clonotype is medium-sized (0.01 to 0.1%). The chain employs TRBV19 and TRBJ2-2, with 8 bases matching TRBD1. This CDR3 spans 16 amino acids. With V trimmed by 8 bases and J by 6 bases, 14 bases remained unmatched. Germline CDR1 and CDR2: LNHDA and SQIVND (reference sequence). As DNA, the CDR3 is TGTGCCAGTGGACCCCTCGGACAGGGAGGCGCCGGGGAGCTGTTTTTT. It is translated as CASGPLGQGGAGELFF.

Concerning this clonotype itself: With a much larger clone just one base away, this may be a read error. The CDR3: CSARDSGPRASLANEQFF. CDR3 DNA sequence: TGCAGTGCTAGAGATTCGGGTCCCCGGGCTAGCTTGGCCAATGAGCAGTTCTTC. The rearrangement joins TRBV20-1 to TRBJ2-1, with D possibly TRBD2 on 5 matching bases. Between the trimmed V and J ends, which lost 0 bases and 6 bases, there was a span of 24 bases. CDR1 is DFQATT and CDR2 is SNEGSKA in the germline V gene (reference sequence). The CDR3 is made up of 18 amino acids.

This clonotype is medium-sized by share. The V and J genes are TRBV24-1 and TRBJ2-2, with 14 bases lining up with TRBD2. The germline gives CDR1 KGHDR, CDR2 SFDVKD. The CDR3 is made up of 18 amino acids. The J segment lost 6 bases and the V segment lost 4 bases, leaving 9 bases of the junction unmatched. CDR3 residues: CATSDWTSGGPRAGELFF. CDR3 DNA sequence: TGTGCCACCAGTGACTGGACTAGCGGGGGGCCCAGAGCCGGGGAGCTGTTTTTT.

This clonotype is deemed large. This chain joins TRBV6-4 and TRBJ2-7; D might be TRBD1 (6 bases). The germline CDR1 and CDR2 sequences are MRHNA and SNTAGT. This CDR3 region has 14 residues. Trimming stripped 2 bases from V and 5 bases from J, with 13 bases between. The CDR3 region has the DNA TGTGCCAGCAGTGACCTCGGGAAGGGGGACGAGCAGTACTTC. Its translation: CASSDLGKGDEQYF.

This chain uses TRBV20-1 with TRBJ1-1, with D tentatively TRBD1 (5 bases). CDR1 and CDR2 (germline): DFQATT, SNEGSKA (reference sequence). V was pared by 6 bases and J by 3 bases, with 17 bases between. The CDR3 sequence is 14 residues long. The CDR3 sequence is CSANRGSGYTEAFF. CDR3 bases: TGCAGTGCGAACAGAGGGTCAGGGTACACTGAAGCTTTCTTT.

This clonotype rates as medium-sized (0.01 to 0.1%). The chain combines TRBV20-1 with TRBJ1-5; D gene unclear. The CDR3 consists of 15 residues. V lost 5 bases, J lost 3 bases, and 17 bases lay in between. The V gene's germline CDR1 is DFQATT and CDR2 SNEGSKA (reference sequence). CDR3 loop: CSARTSPGPNQPQHF. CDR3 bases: TGCAGTGCTCGTACCTCCCCCGGGCCCAATCAGCCCCAGCATTTT.

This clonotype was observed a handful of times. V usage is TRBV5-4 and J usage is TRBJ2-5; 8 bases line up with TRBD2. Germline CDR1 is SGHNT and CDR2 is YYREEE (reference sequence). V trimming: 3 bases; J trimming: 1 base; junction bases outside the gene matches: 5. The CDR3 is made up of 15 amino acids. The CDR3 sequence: CASSSAGTSQETQYF. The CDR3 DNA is TGTGCCAGCAGCTCGGCCGGGACTAGCCAAGAGACCCAGTACTTC.

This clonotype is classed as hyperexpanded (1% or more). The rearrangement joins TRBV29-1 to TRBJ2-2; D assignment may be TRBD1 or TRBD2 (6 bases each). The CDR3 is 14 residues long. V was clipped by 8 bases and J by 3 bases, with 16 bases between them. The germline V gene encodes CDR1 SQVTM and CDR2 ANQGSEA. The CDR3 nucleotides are TGCAGCTTCCGTCGGGGGCACGACACCGGGGAGCTGTTTTTT. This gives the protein CSFRRGHDTGELFF.

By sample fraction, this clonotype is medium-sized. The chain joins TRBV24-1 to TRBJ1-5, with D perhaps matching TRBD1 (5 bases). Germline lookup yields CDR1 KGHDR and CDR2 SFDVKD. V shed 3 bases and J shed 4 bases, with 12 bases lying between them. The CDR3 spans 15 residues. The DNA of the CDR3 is TGTGCCACCAGTGATGCCTGGGGGTTTAATCAGCCCCAGCATTTT. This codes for CATSDAWGFNQPQHF.

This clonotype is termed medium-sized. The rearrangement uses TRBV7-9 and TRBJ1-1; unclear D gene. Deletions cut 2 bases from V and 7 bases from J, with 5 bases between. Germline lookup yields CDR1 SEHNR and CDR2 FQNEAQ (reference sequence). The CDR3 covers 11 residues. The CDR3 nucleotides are TGTGCCAGCAGCTTATCAGATGAAGCTTTCTTT. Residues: CASSLSDEAFF. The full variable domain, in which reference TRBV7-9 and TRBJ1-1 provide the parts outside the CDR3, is DTGVSQNPRHKITKRGQNVTFRCDPISEHNRLYWYRQTLGQGPEFLTYFQNEAQLEKSRLLSDRFSAERPKGSFSTLEIQRTEQGDSAMYLCASSLSDEAFFGQGTRLTVV.

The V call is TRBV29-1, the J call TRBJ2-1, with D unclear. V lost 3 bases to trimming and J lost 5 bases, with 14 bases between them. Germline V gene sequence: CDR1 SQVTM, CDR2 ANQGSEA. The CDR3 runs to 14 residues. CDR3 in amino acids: CSVDLGKGNNEQFF. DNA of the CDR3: TGCAGCGTTGATCTAGGGAAGGGTAACAATGAGCAGTTCTTC.

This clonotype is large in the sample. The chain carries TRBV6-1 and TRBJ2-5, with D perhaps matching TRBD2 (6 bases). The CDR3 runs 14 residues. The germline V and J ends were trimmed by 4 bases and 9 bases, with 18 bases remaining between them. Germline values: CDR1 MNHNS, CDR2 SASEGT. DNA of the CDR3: TGTGCCAGCAGTGTTTCGAGACCCGCGGGGTCCCAGTACTTC. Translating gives CASSVSRPAGSQYF.

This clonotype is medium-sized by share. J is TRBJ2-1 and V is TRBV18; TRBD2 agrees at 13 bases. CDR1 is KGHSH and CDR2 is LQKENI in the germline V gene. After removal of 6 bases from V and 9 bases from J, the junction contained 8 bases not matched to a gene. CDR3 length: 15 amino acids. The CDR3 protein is CASSGLAGEGIEQFF. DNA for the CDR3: TGTGCCAGCTCCGGACTAGCGGGAGAGGGTATTGAGCAGTTCTTC.